Sequencing of this T cell receptor beta chain was carried out in a study of CXCR3-negative and CXCR3-positive naive CD8 T cells (dated by TCRdb to about 2019). Background on the whole study: About 150 million TRB reads were obtained in total, roughly 1.5 +/- 0.3 million reads per library. The diversity and physicochemical repertoire analyses included fewer than twelve donors pooled from two independent experiments. Naive subsets from roughly 5 donors and memory cells from 3 donors were included in the TRBV-TRBJ cluster analysis. What the work shows at the level of the full study, not this receptor alone: Compared with CXCR3-negative naive cells, CXCR3-positive naive cells had TRB CDR3s with higher hydrophobicity (lower Kidera factor 4), lower energy, and higher strength and volume indices. Freshly isolated PBMCs were used for most assays because CXCR3 expression went down partially after cryopreservation. Comparably high repertoire diversity was found in both naive subsets, whereas much lower repertoire diversity was found in memory CD8+ T cells. TRBV-TRBJ usage was similar between naive CXCR3-negative and CXCR3-positive cells from the same donor, while memory cells showed distinct patterns. Because surface CD5, which has been linked to self-reactivity in mice, was comparable between naive subsets, TCR interaction strength was also inferred from TRB CDR3 physicochemical properties.

In regard to this clonotype: Its antigen specificity is not known.

Sequencing instrument: NextSeq 550. The Human TCR Profiling Kit (MiLaboratory) was used to prepare UMI-labeled 5' RACE TRB cDNA libraries. cDNA synthesis used the entire amount of extracted RNA, and PCR amplification then used the entire amount of cDNA produced. Libraries were prepared in parallel with an identical number of PCR cycles. The original methods were these. MIGEC and MiXCR extracted about 53,000 +/- 10,000 unique UMI-labeled TRB cDNA molecules per library, requiring at least two reads per UMI. On average, about 40,000 +/- 10,000 functional in-frame TRB CDR3 nucleotide clonotypes lacking stop codons were found per library. After each sample was downsampled to 5000 UMI-labeled TRB molecules, VDJtools was used to calculate diversity metrics such as normalized Shannon-Wiener and Chao1. VDJtools was used to calculate clonotype-size-weighted physicochemical properties of the central five CDR3 residues, namely interaction energy, strength, volume and Kidera factor 4. After reprocessing by TCRdb, each CDR3 protein sequence is one entry, and no DNA is given. None of the V and J calls come from the authors' own analysis; TCRdb made them. This specimen's table enumerates 75,000 to 90,000 distinct CDR3 sequences. The ten largest clonotypes hold approximately 0.6% of the sample.

For every CD8+ T cell subset, approximately 300,000 cells were flow-sorted straight into RLT lysis buffer, and each subset was sorted in triplicate. To keep memory contaminants out, a stringent definition of naive CD8+ T cells was applied: CD45RO-CCR7+CD27+CD95-. Peripheral blood mononuclear cells were isolated from buffy coats using standard density gradient centrifugation. Naive CXCR3-negative and CXCR3-positive CD8+ T cells were flow-sorted on a FACSAria III. Total RNA was extracted from sorted cells using an RNeasy Mini Kit. The germline V gene yields MDHEN for CDR1 and SYDVKM for CDR2. The CDR3 has 16 amino acids, counting the end cysteine and phenylalanine. No DNA accompanies this entry.

The sequence was collected from a human donor in good health. Some clones in this sample may be carry-over from other donors' samples. Sequenced: naive CXCR3+ CD8+ T cells from blood. The sample's cell subset or site label, decoded: CD45RO-CCR7+CD27+CD95- naive CD8+ T cells expressing CXCR3 (TNR3+). The chain was built from TRBV28 and TRBJ2-7; no DNA is available, so the TRBD1 call from TCRdb remains unchecked. The CDR3 protein is CASSLLTTGSGYEQYF.